This TCR beta chain was identified during a study of technical replicates of blood from a handful of donors. Sequencing used immunoSEQ multiplex PCR; TCRdb keeps in-frame clones, though not all of them. Altogether tens of thousands of clones are present, approximately 90% being singletons, with the ten largest covering 0.42%. Germline CDR1 reads MNHEY; CDR2 reads SMNVEV (reference sequence). V was shortened by 2 bases and J by 5 bases, with 9 bases between the two germline ends. The CDR3 loop spans 13 amino acids. The specimen was T cells isolated from PBMCs. This receptor was identified in a human donor in good health. The chain carries TRBV27 and TRBJ1-2; D unclear. The CDR3 DNA sequence: TGTGCCAGCAGTTTACAGGATGGGTATGGCTACACCTTC. This sequence encodes CASSLQDGYGYTF.